A single sample gave rise to the 20 T cell receptor beta chains below, sequenced in a study of T cell changes during pregnancy in multiple sclerosis. The protocol was immunoSEQ multiplex PCR, while the TCRdb copy is restricted to in-frame clones and leaves out a portion. The sample consists of around 40,000 clones, 92% of them appearing once. This sample comprised CD8+ T cells from peripheral blood mononuclear cells, obtained before pregnancy. These receptors all stem from a female donor with multiple sclerosis, enrolled in a pregnancy study.

V and J are TRBV6-5 and TRBJ1-5; 7 nucleotides agree with TRBD1. CDR3 size: 15 residues. CDR1 and CDR2 from the germline V gene are MNHEY and SVGAGI. The ends lost 2 bases at V and 6 bases at J; junction bases unmatched: 7. DNA of the CDR3: TGTGCCAGCAGTTACGCTAACAGGGGAAGTCAGCCCCAGCATTTT. Amino acid sequence: CASSYANRGSQPQHF.

The chain has TRBV27 and TRBJ1-5; D remains ambiguous. Germline V gene data show CDR1 as MNHEY and CDR2 as SMNVEV (reference sequence). This CDR3 has 16 amino acids. V lost 5 bases to trimming and J lost 1 base, with 15 bases between them. DNA of the CDR3: TGTGCCAGCAGTCCTAGCCTACGTGGGAGCAATCAGCCCCAGCATTTT. It yields the protein CASSPSLRGSNQPQHF.

The CDR3 nucleotides read TGTGCCAGCAGCGTAGAGGTAGCAATGAACACTGAAGCTTTCTTT. Amino acid sequence: CASSVEVAMNTEAFF. The genes are TRBV9 and TRBJ1-1; D uncertain. The CDR3 spans 15 residues. CDR1 and CDR2 (germline): SGDLS, YYNGEE. V lost 0 bases to trimming and J lost 0 bases, with 9 bases between them. Full variable domain (rest looked up from reference TRBV9 and TRBJ1-1): DSGVTQTPKHLITATGQRVTLRCSPRSGDLSVYWYQQSLDQGLQFLIQYYNGEERAKGNILERFSAQQFPDLHSELNLSSLELGDSALYFCASSVEVAMNTEAFFGQGTRLTVV.

The chain carries TRBV10-3 and TRBJ2-1; 7 bases line up with TRBD2. The CDR3 runs 18 residues. V gave up 4 bases and J gave up 2 bases; unmatched junction bases: 14. The V gene's germline CDR1 is ENHRY and CDR2 SYGVKD. The CDR3 loop reads CAISGPNGGSGTYNEQFF. The DNA for the CDR3 is TGTGCCATCAGTGGGCCCAACGGGGGAAGCGGGACCTACAATGAGCAGTTCTTC.

CDR3 residues: CASSPATGGNQPQHF. DNA of the CDR3: TGTGCCAGTAGTCCGGCAACAGGCGGCAATCAGCCCCAGCATTTT. The V call is TRBV19, the J call TRBJ1-5; maybe TRBD1 (5 bases). Germline values: CDR1 LNHDA, CDR2 SQIVND (reference sequence). There are 15 residues in the CDR3. Trimming removed 5 bases at V and 2 bases at J, with 13 bases between.

The V and J genes are TRBV9 and TRBJ2-3; perhaps TRBD1 as D (7 bases). V was trimmed by 0 bases and J by 2 bases, leaving 13 bases between them. Germline V gene lookup returns CDR1 SGDLS and CDR2 YYNGEE. The CDR3 has 16 residues. CDR3: CASSVAPGGNTDTQYF. CDR3 in DNA: TGTGCCAGCAGCGTAGCCCCAGGGGGGAACACAGATACGCAGTATTTT.

The chain recombines TRBV6-1 with TRBJ2-2; D gene ambiguous. The CDR3 is made up of 13 amino acids. Looked up from germline, CDR1 is MNHNS and CDR2 is SASEGT. Trimming stripped 2 bases from V and 2 bases from J, with 3 bases between. CDR3 DNA sequence: TGTGCCAGCAGTGAACATAACACCGGGGAGCTGTTTTTT. As protein: CASSEHNTGELFF.

This clone was observed once. This chain links TRBV4-1 with TRBJ2-7; D is ambiguous. There are 14 residues in the CDR3. Germline V gene data show CDR1 as MGHRA and CDR2 as YSYEKL. Trimming took off 11 bases at V and 3 bases at J, with 20 bases between the two ends. CDR3 nucleotides: TGCGCCTCCTCAGCCAAGTCAGGTTACTACGAGCAGTACTTC. The encoded protein is CASSAKSGYYEQYF.

V is TRBV2 and J is TRBJ2-7; 9 bases map to TRBD2. CDR1 is SNHLY, CDR2 FYNNEI, per germline. This CDR3 has 16 residues. The V gene end was trimmed by 3 bases and the J gene end by 0 bases; junction bases not matched to a gene: 6. The CDR3 loop is CASSDALAGSSYEQYF. The CDR3 bases are TGTGCCAGCAGTGATGCGCTAGCGGGGAGCTCCTACGAGCAGTACTTC.

V is TRBV10-3 and J is TRBJ1-1; D remains ambiguous. The CDR3 consists of 11 residues. V lost 4 bases, J lost 3 bases, and 3 bases lay in between. Germline V gene lookup returns CDR1 ENHRY and CDR2 SYGVKD. CDR3 sequence: CAISGDTEAFF. CDR3 coding DNA: TGTGCCATCAGTGGCGACACTGAAGCTTTCTTT.

The chain carries TRBV28 and TRBJ1-3, with a weak D call TRBD1 (5 bases). CDR1 is MDHEN and CDR2 is SYDVKM in the germline V gene. The CDR3 loop spans 17 amino acids. V shed 2 bases and J shed 0 bases, with 14 bases lying between them. This CDR3 is CASSLEQAGFSGNTIYF. DNA for the CDR3: TGTGCCAGCAGTTTAGAACAGGCTGGCTTCTCTGGAAACACCATATATTTT. Based on the CDR3 plus reference TRBV28 and TRBJ1-3, the full variable domain is DVKVTQSSRYLVKRTGEKVFLECVQDMDHENMFWYRQDPGLGLRLIYFSYDVKMKEKGDIPEGYSVSREKKERFSLILESASTNQTSMYLCASSLEQAGFSGNTIYFGEGSWLTVV.

The rearrangement links TRBV27 to TRBJ2-1; no clear D gene. This CDR3 region has 12 residues. Germline V gene data show CDR1 as MNHEY and CDR2 as SMNVEV (reference sequence). V was pared by 5 bases and J by 7 bases, with 9 bases between. This chain's CDR3 is CASSPRFNEQFF. CDR3 nucleotides: TGTGCCAGCAGTCCCCGTTTTAATGAGCAGTTCTTC.

The chain uses TRBV5-5 and TRBJ2-2; 10 bases line up with TRBD1. Losses at the gene ends were 5 bases for V and 5 bases for J; bases not matched to a gene: 6. Germline CDR1 is SGHKS and CDR2 is YYEKEE (reference sequence). This CDR3 comprises 15 residues. The CDR3 DNA is TGTGCCAGCAGGCCTGGACAGGGGGGAACCGGGGAGCTGTTTTTT. Translation: CASRPGQGGTGELFF.

The chain uses TRBV10-1 and TRBJ2-1; D is unclear. Trimming left V 0 bases short and J 0 bases short, with 6 bases between. The CDR3 has 15 amino acids. Germline V gives CDR1 WNHNN, CDR2 SYGVQD (reference sequence). The CDR3 protein is CASSESGSSYNEQFF. CDR3 bases: TGCGCCAGCAGTGAGTCCGGTAGCTCCTACAATGAGCAGTTCTTC.

The gene calls are TRBV5-1 and TRBJ2-5; 8 positions agree with TRBD1. V lost 4 bases to trimming and J lost 0 bases; unmatched junction nucleotides: 8. The V gene's germline CDR1 is SGHRS and CDR2 YFSETQ. The CDR3 consists of 16 residues. Here the CDR3 reads CASSQPPQGDQETQYF. The CDR3 nucleotides are TGCGCCAGCAGCCAGCCACCACAGGGGGACCAAGAGACCCAGTACTTC.

The chain employs TRBV27 and TRBJ2-1; TRBD2 matches at 16 bases. V lost 6 bases to trimming and J lost 6 bases; unmatched junction nucleotides: 5. The CDR3 covers 16 residues. Germline CDR1 is MNHEY and CDR2 is SMNVEV (reference sequence). Written as DNA, the CDR3 is TGTGCCAGCAGGCCGGGACTAGCGGGAGGGCTCAATGAGCAGTTCTTC. It is translated as CASRPGLAGGLNEQFF.

The chain joins TRBV27 to TRBJ2-1; D unclear. The CDR3 has 12 amino acids. From germline, CDR1 is MNHEY and CDR2 SMNVEV (reference sequence). The V end was cut by 4 bases, the J end by 10 bases, with 11 bases between. CDR3 sequence (DNA): TGTGCCAGCAGTTCATGGAGATCAGAGCAGTTCTTC. Residues: CASSSWRSEQFF.

This clone was observed once. V is TRBV4-2 and J is TRBJ1-1; possibly TRBD1 for D (6 bases). Trimming removed 1 base at V and 8 bases at J, with 11 bases between. Germline loops: CDR1 LGHNA, CDR2 YNFKEQ. CDR3 length: 13 amino acids. As DNA, the CDR3 is TGTGCCAGCAGCCAAGTCCTGGACAGCGAAGCTTTCTTT. Translation: CASSQVLDSEAFF.

The chain couples TRBV19 to TRBJ1-1; TRBD1 might be the D (6 bases). With 3 bases removed from V and 4 bases from J, the gap between germline ends came to 12 bases. This CDR3 is 14 amino acids long. The germline gives CDR1 LNHDA, CDR2 SQIVND (reference sequence). The CDR3 nucleotides read TGTGCCAGTAGTATTGTACAGGGTGGCACTGAAGCTTTCTTT. The encoded protein is CASSIVQGGTEAFF.

The chain employs TRBV27 and TRBJ1-1; D ambiguous. CDR1 and CDR2 (germline): MNHEY, SMNVEV (reference sequence). CDR3 size: 12 residues. The V end was cut by 7 bases, the J end by 4 bases, with 10 bases between. The CDR3: CASISRGTEAFF. The DNA of the CDR3 is TGTGCCAGCATTAGCCGGGGCACTGAAGCTTTCTTT.